This T cell receptor beta chain was captured in a study of blood T cells in healthy people across ages. General study points: With age, beta diversity per million T cells declined roughly linearly, significantly by 40 to 50.

Alongside a J-beta primer mix, a sample-barcoded 5' primer served in a second PCR lasting about 6 to 11 cycles. TCRdb reprocessed the 5' RACE reads with MiXCR, giving one entry per CDR3 protein. The sample consists of about a million distinct CDR3 sequences, 35% to 40% of them appearing once. As regards this clonotype: The target antigen is unknown.

The CDR3 runs to 15 residues. The V and J ends lost 1 base and 3 bases, in that order; junction bases with no gene match: 5. CDR1 is SGHTA, CDR2 FQGNSA, per germline. The gene calls are TRBV7-2 and TRBJ1-1, with 7 bases aligning to TRBD1. This TCR was sampled from a man younger than 35 in good health. The sequencing sample was made of blood. DNA of the CDR3: TGTGCCAGCAGCTTAGTCCCACAGGGGTACACTGAAGCTTTCTTT. It specifies CASSLVPQGYTEAFF.